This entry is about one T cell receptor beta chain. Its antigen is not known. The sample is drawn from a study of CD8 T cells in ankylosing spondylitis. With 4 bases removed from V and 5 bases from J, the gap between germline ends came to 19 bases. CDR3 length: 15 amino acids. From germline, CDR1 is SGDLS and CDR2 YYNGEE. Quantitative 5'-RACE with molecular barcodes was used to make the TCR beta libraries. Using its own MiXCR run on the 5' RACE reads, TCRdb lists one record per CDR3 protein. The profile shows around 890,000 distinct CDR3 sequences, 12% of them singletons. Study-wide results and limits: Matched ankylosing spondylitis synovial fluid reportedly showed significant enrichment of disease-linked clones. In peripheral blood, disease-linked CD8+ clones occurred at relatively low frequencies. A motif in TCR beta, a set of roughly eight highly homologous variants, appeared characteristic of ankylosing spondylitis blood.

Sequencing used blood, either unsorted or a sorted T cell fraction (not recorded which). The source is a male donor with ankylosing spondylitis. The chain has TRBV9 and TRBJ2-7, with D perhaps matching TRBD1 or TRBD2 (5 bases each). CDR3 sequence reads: CASSPVRGAPDEQYF. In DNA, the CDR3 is TGTGCCAGCAGCCCCGTACGAGGGGCTCCCGACGAGCAGTACTTC.